This T cell receptor beta chain was recorded in a study of OX40 agonist ivuxolimab in advanced cancers. Study context: While on treatment, patients had intravenous ivuxolimab at 0.01 to 10 mg/kg every 2 weeks. Hepatocellular carcinoma, melanoma, renal cell or head and neck cancer occurred in dose-escalation patients. Study-level points and caveats: The CD4+ and CD8+ T cells in the blood had expanded clonally by week 6 at 0.1 to 3.0 mg/kg.

Assay: immunoSEQ multiplex PCR; the TCRdb copy retains only in-frame clones and omits some. The sample shows 25,000 to 35,000 clones, 86% of them seen only once. In regard to this clone: Its matching antigen is unknown.

The V gene's germline CDR1 is MNHEY and CDR2 SMNVEV (reference sequence). The CDR3 is 15 residues long. Trimming removed 5 bases from V and 9 bases from J, with 20 bases in between. The sequence came from an adult with an advanced solid tumor such as melanoma, head and neck, liver or kidney cancer. This chain connects TRBV27 to TRBJ2-1, with D possibly matching TRBD1 (5 bases). The source was CD4+ or CD8+ T cells sorted from blood, collected in a trial of the OX40 agonist ivuxolimab. CDR3 loop: CASSPKGHGVGEQFF. The CDR3 DNA reads as TGTGCCAGCAGTCCTAAAGGACATGGGGTGGGTGAGCAGTTCTTC.